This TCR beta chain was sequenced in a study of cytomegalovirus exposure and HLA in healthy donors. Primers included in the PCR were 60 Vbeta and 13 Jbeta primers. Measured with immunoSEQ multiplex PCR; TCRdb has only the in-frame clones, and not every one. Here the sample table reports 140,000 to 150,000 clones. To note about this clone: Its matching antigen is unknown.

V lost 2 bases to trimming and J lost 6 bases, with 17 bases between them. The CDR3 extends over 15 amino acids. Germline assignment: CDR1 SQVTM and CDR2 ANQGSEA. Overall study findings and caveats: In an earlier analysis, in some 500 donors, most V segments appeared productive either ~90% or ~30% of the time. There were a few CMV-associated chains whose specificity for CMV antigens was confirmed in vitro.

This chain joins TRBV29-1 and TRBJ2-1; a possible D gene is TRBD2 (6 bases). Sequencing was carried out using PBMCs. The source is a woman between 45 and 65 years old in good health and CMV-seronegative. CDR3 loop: CSVERGTGSGNEQFF. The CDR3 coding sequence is TGCAGCGTTGAACGGGGGACCGGATCGGGCAATGAGCAGTTCTTC.